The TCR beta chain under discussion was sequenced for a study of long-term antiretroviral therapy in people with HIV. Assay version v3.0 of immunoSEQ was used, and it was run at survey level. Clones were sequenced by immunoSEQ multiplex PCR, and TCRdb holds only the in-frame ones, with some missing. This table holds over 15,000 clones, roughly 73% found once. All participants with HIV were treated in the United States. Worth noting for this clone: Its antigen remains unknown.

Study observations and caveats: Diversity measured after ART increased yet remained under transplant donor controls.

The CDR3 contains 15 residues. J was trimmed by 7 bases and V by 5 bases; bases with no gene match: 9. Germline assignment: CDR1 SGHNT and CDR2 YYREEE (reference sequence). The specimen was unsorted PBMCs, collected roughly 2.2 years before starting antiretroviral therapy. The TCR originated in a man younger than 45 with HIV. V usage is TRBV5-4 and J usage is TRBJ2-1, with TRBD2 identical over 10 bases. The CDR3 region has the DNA TGTGCCAGCAGTCTGTTTTCTAGCGGGAGTAATGAGCAGTTCTTC. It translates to CASSLFSSGSNEQFF.